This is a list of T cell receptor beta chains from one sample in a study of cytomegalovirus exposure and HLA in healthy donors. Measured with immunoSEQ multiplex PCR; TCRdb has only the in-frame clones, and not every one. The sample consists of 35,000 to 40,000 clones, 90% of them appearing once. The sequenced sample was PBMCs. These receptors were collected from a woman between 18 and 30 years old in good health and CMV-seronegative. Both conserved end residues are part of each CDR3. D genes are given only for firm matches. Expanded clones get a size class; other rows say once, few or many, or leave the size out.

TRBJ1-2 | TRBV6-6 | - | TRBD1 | TGTGCCAGCAGTTACACGCGAACAGGGACAGACTATGGCTACACCTTC | CASSYTRTGTDYGYTF
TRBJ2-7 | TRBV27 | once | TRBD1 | TGTGCCAGCGCACAGGGGAGCTCCTACGAGCAGTACTTC | CASAQGSSYEQYF
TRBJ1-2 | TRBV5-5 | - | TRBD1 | TGTGCCAGCAGCTATAATCCGGGACAGGAAACCTATGGCTACACCTTC | CASSYNPGQETYGYTF
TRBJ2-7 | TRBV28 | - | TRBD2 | TGTGCCAGCAGTTCGACTAGCGGGAAAGTTCCCTACGAGCAGTACTTC | CASSSTSGKVPYEQYF
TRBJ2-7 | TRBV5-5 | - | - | TGTGCCAGCAGTTATACCGGGAGCAACTACGAGCAGTACTTC | CASSYTGSNYEQYF
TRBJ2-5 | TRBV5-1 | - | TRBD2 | TGCGCCAGCAGCGTTAGCGGGACCCAAGAGACCCAGTACTTC | CASSVSGTQETQYF
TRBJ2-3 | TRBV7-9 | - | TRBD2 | TGTGCCAGCAGCTTTAGGCGGGAGGGTACAGATACGCAGTATTTT | CASSFRREGTDTQYF
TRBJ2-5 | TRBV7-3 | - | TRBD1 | TGTGCCAGCAGCCAAGGGGGCGGGGAGACCCAGTACTTC | CASSQGGGETQYF
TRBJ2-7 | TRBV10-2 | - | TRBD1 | TGCGCCAGCAGCCCCGGGACAGGGCGGTACGAGCAGTACTTC | CASSPGTGRYEQYF
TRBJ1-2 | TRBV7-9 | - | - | TGTGCCAGCAGCTTAGTAGCAGAGGCGGCTGGCTACACCTTC | CASSLVAEAAGYTF
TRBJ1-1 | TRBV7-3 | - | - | TGTGCCAGCAGCATGACAGTGAACACTGAAGCTTTCTTT | CASSMTVNTEAFF
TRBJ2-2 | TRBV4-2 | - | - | TGTGCCAGCAGCCAAGAGGCTGCAGGGGCTAGCGGGGAGCTGTTTTTT | CASSQEAAGASGELFF
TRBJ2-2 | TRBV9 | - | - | TGTGCCAGCAGCGTGCGGAGTCGAAGCGACGGGGAGCTGTTTTTT | CASSVRSRSDGELFF
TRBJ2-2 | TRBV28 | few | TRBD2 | TGTGCCAGCAGTTTATGGTCACTAGCGGGAGGCCCCGGGGAGCTGTTTTTT | CASSLWSLAGGPGELFF
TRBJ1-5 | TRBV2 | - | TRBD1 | TGTGCCAGCAGTGGGACAGGGGGTAGCAATCAGCCCCAGCATTTT | CASSGTGGSNQPQHF
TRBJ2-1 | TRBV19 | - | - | TGTGCCAGTAGTACAGTCTCCTACAATGAGCAGTTCTTC | CASSTVSYNEQFF
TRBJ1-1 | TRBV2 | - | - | TGTGCCAGCACCCAGGGACAACTGAACACTGAAGCTTTCTTT | CASTQGQLNTEAFF
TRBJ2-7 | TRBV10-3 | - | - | TGTGCCATCAGTGAGTCTCCGTACGAGCAGTACTTC | CAISESPYEQYF
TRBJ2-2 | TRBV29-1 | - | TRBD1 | TGCAGCGCCAGGGACAGGGTAACCGGGGAGCTGTTTTTT | CSARDRVTGELFF
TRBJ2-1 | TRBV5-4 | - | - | TGTGCCAGCAGCTTCCTGAATAGCGGAGACCGCAATGAGCAGTTCTTC | CASSFLNSGDRNEQFF
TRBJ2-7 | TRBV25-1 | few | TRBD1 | TGTGCCAGCAGTCCTCGACTCGGGACAGGGGACTACGAGCAGTACTTC | CASSPRLGTGDYEQYF
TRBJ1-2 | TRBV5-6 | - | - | TGTGCCAGCAGCTTGGCGCTCCGGGACTACAGCTATGGCTACACCTTC | CASSLALRDYSYGYTF
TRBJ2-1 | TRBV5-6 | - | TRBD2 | TGTGCCAGCAGCTTACTCTGGGGGGGGAGCTCCTACAATGAGCAGTTCTTC | CASSLLWGGSSYNEQFF
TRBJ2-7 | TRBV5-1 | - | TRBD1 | TGCGCCAGCAACGACAGGGTGAGCGACGAGCAGTACTTC | CASNDRVSDEQYF
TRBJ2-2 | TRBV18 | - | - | TGTGCCAGCTCACCAATTACAGCGAACACCGGGGAGCTGTTTTTT | CASSPITANTGELFF
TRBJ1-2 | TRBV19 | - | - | TGTGCCAGTAGTATAACCACAGCAAACTATGGCTACACCTTC | CASSITTANYGYTF
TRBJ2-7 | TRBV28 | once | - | TGTGCCAGCAGTTTCAGAGGGTCGCCGATTCGGCCGTACTTC | CASSFRGSPIRPYF
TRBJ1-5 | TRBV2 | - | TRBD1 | TGTGCCAGCAGAAAGACAGGGGAAGTCGTTCAGCCCCAGCATTTT | CASRKTGEVVQPQHF
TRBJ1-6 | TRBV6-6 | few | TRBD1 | TGTGCCAGCAGCAAGGGGACAGGCGGCGATTCACCCCTCCACTTT | CASSKGTGGDSPLHF
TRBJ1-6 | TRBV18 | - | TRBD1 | TGTGCCAGCTCACCTACCGGGACAGGGACTAATTCACCCCTCCACTTT | CASSPTGTGTNSPLHF
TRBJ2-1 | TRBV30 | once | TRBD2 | TGTGCCTCCCGACTAGCGGGCCTCAATGAGCAGTTCTTC | CASRLAGLNEQFF
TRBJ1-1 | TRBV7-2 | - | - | TGTGCCAGCAGTCGAATGGGGAGGGGCGCGGCTTTCTTT | CASSRMGRGAAFF